The sequence of this T cell receptor beta chain was determined in a study of shared clonotypes between healthy human individuals. Germline CDR1 SGHVS, CDR2 FQNEAQ. With 1 base removed from V and 6 bases from J, the gap between germline ends came to 13 bases. CDR3 length: 15 amino acids. Evenly divided among several immunoSEQ plates was the genomic DNA of each subset. Libraries were prepared by immunoSEQ multiplex PCR; TCRdb keeps only in-frame clonotypes and omits some of them. Of under 750,000 clones in the sample, 55% to 80% were seen once. The sample consisted of memory CD4+ T cells sorted from blood. The subset is: CD45RA-negative fraction. The chain carries TRBV7-8 and TRBJ2-1; no firm D call. The clonotype comes from a woman aged 25 to 39 in good health. The CDR3 DNA reads as TGTGCCAGCAGCTTAGTGTCCGTCAGGACCAATGAGCAGTTCTTC. Translating gives CASSLVSVRTNEQFF.